This TCR beta chain is from a study of cytomegalovirus exposure and HLA in healthy donors. About the research overall: There were several hundred genotyped donors. Of these, 81% fell in the genetic ancestry cluster associated with self-reported Caucasian donors. Study-level points and caveats: Later work found that TCR association rates differed between HLA loci; DRB1 had the most and HLA-C the fewest. Most CMV-associated TCR beta chains appeared HLA-restricted in a later analysis. In a later analysis, V- and J-gene trimming of beta chains associated with a DCLRE1C missense variant, replicated independently.

This PCR relied on a set of 60 Vbeta primers and 13 Jbeta primers. Data came from immunoSEQ multiplex PCR; TCRdb stores just in-frame clones and leaves some out. The sample lists under 200,000 clones; 73% were seen once. The V gene's germline CDR1 is MGHRA and CDR2 YSYEKL. The CDR3 runs 14 residues. V was trimmed by 5 bases and J by 4 bases, leaving 12 bases between them. Details on this clone: What it binds is not known.

Sample: PBMCs. This clonotype originated in a woman aged 25 to 39 in good health and CMV-seronegative. The chain is built from TRBV4-1 and TRBJ1-5; no definite D call. As DNA, the CDR3 is TGCGCCAGCAGCGCACCGGGTCAAAATCAGCCCCAGCATTTT. Translated, it gives CASSAPGQNQPQHF.